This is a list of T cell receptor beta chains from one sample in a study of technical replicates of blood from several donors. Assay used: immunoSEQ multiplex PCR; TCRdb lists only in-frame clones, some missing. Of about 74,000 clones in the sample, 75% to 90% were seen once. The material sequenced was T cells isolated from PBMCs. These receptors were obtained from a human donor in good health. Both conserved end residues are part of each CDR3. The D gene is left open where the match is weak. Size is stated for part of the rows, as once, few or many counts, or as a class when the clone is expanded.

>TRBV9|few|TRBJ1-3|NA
TGTGCCAGCAGCGTAGCAGGGGACGGAAACACCATATATTTT
CASSVAGDGNTIYF
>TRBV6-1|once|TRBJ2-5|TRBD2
TGTGCCAGCAGCAAGGGACTAGCGGGAACAGAGACCCAGTACTTC
CASSKGLAGTETQYF
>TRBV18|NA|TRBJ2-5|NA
TGTGCCAGCTCCCCACCCCTCCAAGAGACCCAGTACTTC
CASSPPLQETQYF
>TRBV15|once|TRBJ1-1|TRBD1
TGTGCCACCAGCAATTACGGGACAGGCCTAGAAGCTTTCTTT
CATSNYGTGLEAFF
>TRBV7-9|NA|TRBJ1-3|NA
TGTGCCAGCAGCCAGGGGCTTGGAAACACCATATATTTT
CASSQGLGNTIYF
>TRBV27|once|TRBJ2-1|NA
TGTGCCAGCAGTTCTAGCTCCTACAATGAGCAGTTCTTC
CASSSSSYNEQFF
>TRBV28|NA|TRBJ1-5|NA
TGTGCCAGCAGTTTGTACAGGGTCCAGCCCCAGCATTTT
CASSLYRVQPQHF
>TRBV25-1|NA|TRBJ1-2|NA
TGTGCCAGCAGTCCCCCGGGGGGACGGACTCTCTATGGCTACACCTTC
CASSPPGGRTLYGYTF
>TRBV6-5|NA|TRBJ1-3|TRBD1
TGTGCCAGCAGTTTGACAGGGGGCGAGCGGGGAAACACCATATATTTT
CASSLTGGERGNTIYF
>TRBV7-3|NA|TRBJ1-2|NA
TGTGCCAGCAGCTTAGAACCACTGTATGGCTACACCTTC
CASSLEPLYGYTF
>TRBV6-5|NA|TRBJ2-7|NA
TGTGCCAGCAGTCCCCCGGGGGCCTACGAGCAGTACTTC
CASSPPGAYEQYF
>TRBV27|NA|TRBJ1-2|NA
TGTGCCAGCGGCCCAGTAGGGGGGGCTTGGGGCTACACCTTC
CASGPVGGAWGYTF
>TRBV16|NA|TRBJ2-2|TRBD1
TGTGCCAGCAGCCAAACCATCTGGACAGGGGGCACCGGGGAGCTGTTTTTT
CASSQTIWTGGTGELFF
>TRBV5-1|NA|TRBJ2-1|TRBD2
TGCGCCAGCAGCTTGATGCAGACTAGCGGGAGTGGTGAGCAGTTCTTC
CASSLMQTSGSGEQFF
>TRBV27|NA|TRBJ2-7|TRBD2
TGTGCCAGCAGTTTCTTCCCGGGGGGGTACGAGCAGTACTTC
CASSFFPGGYEQYF
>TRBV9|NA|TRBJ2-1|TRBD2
TGTGCCAGCAGCGTAGAGGCTAGCGGGTGGGATGAGCAGTTCTTC
CASSVEASGWDEQFF
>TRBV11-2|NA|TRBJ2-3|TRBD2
TGTGCCAGCAGCTTCGGGACTAGCGGGAGGCCGAGCACAGATACGCAGTATTTT
CASSFGTSGRPSTDTQYF
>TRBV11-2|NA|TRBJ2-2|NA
TGTGCCAGCAGCTTTAGCAATTCCAACACCGGGGAGCTGTTTTTT
CASSFSNSNTGELFF
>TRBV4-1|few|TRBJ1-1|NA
TGCGCCAGCAGCCAACGGGTCGGCACTGAAGCTTTCTTT
CASSQRVGTEAFF